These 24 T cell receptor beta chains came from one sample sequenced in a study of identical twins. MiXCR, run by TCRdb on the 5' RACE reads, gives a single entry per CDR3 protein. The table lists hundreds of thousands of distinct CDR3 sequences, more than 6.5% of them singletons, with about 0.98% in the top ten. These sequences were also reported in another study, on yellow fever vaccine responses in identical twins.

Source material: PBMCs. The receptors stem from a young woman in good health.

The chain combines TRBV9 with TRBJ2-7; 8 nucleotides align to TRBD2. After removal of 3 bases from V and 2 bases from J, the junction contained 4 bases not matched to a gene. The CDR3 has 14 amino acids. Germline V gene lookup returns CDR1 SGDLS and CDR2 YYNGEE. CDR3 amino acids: CASSAGAGAYEQYF. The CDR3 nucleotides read TGTGCCAGCAGCGCAGGAGCGGGAGCCTACGAGCAGTACTTC.

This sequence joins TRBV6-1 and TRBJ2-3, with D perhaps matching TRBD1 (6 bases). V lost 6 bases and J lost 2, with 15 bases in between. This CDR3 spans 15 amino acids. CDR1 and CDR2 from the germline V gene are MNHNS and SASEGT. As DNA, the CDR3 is TGTGCCAGCAGCAACCAGGGGTTACCCACAGATACGCAGTATTTT. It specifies CASSNQGLPTDTQYF.

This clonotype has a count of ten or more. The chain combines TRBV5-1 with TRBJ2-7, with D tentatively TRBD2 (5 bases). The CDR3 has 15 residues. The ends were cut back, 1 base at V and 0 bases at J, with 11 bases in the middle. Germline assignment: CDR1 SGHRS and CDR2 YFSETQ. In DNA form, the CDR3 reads TGCGCCAGCAGCTTGCCTCAAGCGGACTCCTACGAGCAGTACTTC. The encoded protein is CASSLPQADSYEQYF.

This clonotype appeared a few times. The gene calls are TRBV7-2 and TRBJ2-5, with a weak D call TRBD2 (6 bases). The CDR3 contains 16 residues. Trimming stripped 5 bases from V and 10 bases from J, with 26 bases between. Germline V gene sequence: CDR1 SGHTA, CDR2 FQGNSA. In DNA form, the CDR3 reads TGTGCCAGCAGCCGAAGCCGGGCGGCTAGCGAAGAGGTCCAGTACTTC. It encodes CASSRSRAASEEVQYF.

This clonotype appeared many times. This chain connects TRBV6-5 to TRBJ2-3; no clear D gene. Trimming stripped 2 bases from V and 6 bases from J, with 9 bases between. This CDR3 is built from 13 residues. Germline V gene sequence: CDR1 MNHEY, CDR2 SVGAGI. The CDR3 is CASSYLTSDTQYF. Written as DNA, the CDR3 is TGTGCCAGCAGTTACCTGACTTCCGATACGCAGTATTTT.

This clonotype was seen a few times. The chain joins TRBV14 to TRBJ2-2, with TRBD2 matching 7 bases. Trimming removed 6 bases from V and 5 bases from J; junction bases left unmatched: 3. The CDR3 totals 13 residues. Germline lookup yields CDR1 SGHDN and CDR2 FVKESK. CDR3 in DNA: TGTGCCAGCAGGGCAGCGGGAACCGGGGAGCTGTTTTTT. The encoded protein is CASRAAGTGELFF.

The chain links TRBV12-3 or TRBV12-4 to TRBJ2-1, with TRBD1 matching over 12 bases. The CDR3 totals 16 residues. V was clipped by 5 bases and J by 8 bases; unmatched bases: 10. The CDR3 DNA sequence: TGTGCCAGCAGTCCCCAGGGACAGGGGGCCCTCTATGAGCAGTTCTTC. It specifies CASSPQGQGALYEQFF.

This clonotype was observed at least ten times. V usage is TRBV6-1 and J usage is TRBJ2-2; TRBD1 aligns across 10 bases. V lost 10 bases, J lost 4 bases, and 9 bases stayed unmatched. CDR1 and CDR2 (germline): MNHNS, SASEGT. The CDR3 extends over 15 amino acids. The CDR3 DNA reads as TGTGCCACCTCCCTCAGGACAGGGGGCACCGGGGAGCTGTTTTTT. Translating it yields CATSLRTGGTGELFF.

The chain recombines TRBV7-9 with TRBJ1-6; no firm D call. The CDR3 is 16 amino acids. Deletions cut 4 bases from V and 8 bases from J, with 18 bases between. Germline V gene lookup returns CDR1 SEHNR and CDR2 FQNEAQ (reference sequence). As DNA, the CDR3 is TGTGCCAGCAGCTCCATTGGGGTGATGACTGATTCACCCCTCCACTTT. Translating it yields CASSSIGVMTDSPLHF.

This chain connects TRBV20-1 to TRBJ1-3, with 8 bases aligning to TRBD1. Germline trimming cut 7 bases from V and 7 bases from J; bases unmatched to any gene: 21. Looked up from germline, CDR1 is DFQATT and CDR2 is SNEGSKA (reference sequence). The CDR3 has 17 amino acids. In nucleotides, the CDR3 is TGCAGTGTCAGAGGCCAAACCCGGGACAGGCTGGGGAACACCATATATTTT. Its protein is CSVRGQTRDRLGNTIYF.

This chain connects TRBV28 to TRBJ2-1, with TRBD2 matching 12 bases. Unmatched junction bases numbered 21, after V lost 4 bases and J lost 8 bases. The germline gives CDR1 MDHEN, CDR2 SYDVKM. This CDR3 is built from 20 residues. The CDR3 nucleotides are TGTGCCAGCAGTTCGCGACAAACTAGCGGGAGGTTCGGGATGTTCCATGAGCAGTTCTTC. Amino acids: CASSSRQTSGRFGMFHEQFF.

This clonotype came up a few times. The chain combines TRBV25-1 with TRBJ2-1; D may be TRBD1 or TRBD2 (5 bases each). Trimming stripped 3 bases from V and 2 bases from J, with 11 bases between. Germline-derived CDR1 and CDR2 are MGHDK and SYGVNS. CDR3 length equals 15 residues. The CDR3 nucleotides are TGTGCCAGCAGTGAGGGACCCGGGACCTACAATGAGCAGTTCTTC. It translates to CASSEGPGTYNEQFF.

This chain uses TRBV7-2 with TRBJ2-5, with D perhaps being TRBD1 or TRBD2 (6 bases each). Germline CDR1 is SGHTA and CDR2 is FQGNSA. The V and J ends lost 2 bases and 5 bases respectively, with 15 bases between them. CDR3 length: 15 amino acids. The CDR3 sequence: CASSLLSSGAETQYF. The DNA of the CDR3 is TGTGCCAGCAGCTTATTGTCGTCGGGGGCTGAGACCCAGTACTTC.

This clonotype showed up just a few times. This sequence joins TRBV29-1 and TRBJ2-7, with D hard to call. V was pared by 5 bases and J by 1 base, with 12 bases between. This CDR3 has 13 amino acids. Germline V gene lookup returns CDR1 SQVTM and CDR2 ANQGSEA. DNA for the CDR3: TGCAGCGTTACGGACGGAGCTTCCTACGAGCAGTACTTC. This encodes CSVTDGASYEQYF.

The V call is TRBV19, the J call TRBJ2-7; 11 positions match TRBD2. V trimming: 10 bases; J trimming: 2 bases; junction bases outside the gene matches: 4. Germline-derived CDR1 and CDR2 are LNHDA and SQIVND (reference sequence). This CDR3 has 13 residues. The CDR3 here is CATRLAGTYEQYF. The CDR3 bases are TGTGCCACCAGACTAGCGGGGACCTACGAGCAGTACTTC.

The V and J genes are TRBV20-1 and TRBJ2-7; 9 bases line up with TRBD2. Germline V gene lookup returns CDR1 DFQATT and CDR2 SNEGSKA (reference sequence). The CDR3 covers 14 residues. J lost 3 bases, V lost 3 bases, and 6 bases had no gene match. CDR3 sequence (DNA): TGCAGTGCTAGGAAGACTAGCGGTCTCTACGAGCAGTACTTC. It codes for CSARKTSGLYEQYF.

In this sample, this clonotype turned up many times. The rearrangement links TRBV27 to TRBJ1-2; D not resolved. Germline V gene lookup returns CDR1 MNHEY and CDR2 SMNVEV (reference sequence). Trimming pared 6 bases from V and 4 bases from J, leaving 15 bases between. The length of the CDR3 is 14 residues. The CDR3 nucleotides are TGTGCCAGCAGCAGTCAGGCGAAGGGCTATGGCTACACCTTC. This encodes CASSSQAKGYGYTF.

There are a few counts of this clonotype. CDR3 DNA: TGTGCCAGCCAACCTCACGCGGACGAGCAGTACTTC. The encoded protein is CASQPHADEQYF. The rearrangement joins TRBV2 to TRBJ2-7; D unclear. V lost 8 bases and J 5 bases, leaving 13 bases between the germline ends. The CDR3 is made up of 12 amino acids. CDR1 and CDR2 (germline): SNHLY, FYNNEI. Filled out from reference TRBV2 and TRBJ2-7, the complete variable domain reads EPEVTQTPSHQVTQMGQEVILRCVPISNHLYFYWYRQILGQKVEFLVSFYNNEISEKSEIFDDQFSVERPDGSNFTLKIRSTKLEDSAMYFCASQPHADEQYFGPGTRLTVT.

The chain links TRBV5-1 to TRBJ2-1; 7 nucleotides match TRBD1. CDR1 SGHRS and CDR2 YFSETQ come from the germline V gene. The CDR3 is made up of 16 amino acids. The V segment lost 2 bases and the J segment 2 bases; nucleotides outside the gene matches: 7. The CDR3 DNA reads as TGCGCCAGCAGCTTCTCGGGACAGAAACCCTACAATGAGCAGTTCTTC. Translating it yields CASSFSGQKPYNEQFF.

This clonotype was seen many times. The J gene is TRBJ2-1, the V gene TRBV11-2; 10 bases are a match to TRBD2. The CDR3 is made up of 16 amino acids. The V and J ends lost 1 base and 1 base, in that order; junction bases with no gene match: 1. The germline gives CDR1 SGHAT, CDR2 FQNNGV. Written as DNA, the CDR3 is TGTGCCAGCAGCTTAGTAGCGGGAGGTTCCTACAATGAGCAGTTCTTC. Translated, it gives CASSLVAGGSYNEQFF.

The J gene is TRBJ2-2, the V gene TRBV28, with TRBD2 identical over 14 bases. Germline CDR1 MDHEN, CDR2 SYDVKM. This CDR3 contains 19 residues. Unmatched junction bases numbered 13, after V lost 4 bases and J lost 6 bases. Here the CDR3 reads CASSWGLAGALPDPGELFF. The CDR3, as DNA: TGTGCCAGCAGTTGGGGACTAGCGGGAGCGTTGCCGGACCCCGGGGAGCTGTTTTTT.

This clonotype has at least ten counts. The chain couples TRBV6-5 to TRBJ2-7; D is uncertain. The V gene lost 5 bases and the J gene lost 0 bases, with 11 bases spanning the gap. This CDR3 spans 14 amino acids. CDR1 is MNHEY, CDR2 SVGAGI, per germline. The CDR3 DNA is TGTGCCAGCAGTACTGCGACGGGCTCCTACGAGCAGTACTTC. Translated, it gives CASSTATGSYEQYF.

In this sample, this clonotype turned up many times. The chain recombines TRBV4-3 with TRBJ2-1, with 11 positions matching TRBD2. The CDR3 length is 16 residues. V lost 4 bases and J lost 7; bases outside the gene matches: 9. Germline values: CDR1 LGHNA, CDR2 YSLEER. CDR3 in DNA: TGCGCCAGCAGCCCCTTACTAGCGGGAGTTTTAAATGAGCAGTTCTTC. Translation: CASSPLLAGVLNEQFF.

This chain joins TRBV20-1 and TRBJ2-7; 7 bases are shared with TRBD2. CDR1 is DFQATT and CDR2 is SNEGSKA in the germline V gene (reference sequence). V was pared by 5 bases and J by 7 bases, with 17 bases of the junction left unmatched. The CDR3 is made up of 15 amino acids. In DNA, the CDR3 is TGCAGTGCTCCGCAGCGGGACCCAAATTTCGGGGAGCAGTACTTC. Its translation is CSAPQRDPNFGEQYF.